The 13 T cell receptor beta chains in this list originate from one sample, sequenced in a study of blood T cell repertoires in COVID-19. Sequencing was performed with immunoSEQ multiplex PCR; in TCRdb, only in-frame clones are kept and a portion is missing. The top ten clones hold approximately 14% of a sample with about 170,000 clones, around four fifths of them seen once. Sequencing was carried out using peripheral blood. These receptors originate from a woman aged 65 to 85 with COVID-19, enrolled during active disease.

The chain links TRBV5-1 to TRBJ1-1; D uncertain. There are 17 residues in the CDR3. V shed 2 bases and J shed 1 base, with 18 bases lying between them. CDR1 SGHRS and CDR2 YFSETQ come from the germline V gene. The CDR3 reads CASSFYSVQASNTEAFF. The CDR3 DNA is TGCGCCAGCAGCTTCTACTCTGTTCAGGCCTCGAACACTGAAGCTTTCTTT.

The chain links TRBV24-1 to TRBJ2-1, with TRBD1 matching 9 bases. Germline loops: CDR1 KGHDR, CDR2 SFDVKD. The CDR3 runs to 15 residues. The junction had 8 bases not matched to a gene; V was cut back by 6 bases and J by 6 bases. The CDR3 region is CATSPPTTGGNEQFF. CDR3 in DNA: TGTGCCACCAGTCCCCCCACGACAGGGGGCAATGAGCAGTTCTTC.

The V gene is TRBV5-6, the J gene TRBJ1-5; perhaps TRBD1 as D (6 bases). This CDR3 comprises 15 residues. The ends were cut back, 6 bases at V and 6 bases at J, with 19 bases in the middle. Looked up from germline, CDR1 is SGHDT and CDR2 is YYEEEE. CDR3 nucleotides: TGTGCCAGCAAAACCTGGGGGGGGGCCTCTCAGCCCCAGCATTTT. Protein: CASKTWGGASQPQHF. Looking up the rest from reference TRBV5-6 and TRBJ1-5 gives the full variable domain: DAGVTQSPTHLIKTRGQQVTLRCSPKSGHDTVSWYQQALGQGPQFIFQYYEEEERQRGNFPDRFSGHQFPNYSSELNVNALLLGDSALYLCASKTWGGASQPQHFGDGTRLSIL.

The chain employs TRBV5-1 and TRBJ2-7, with 7 bases identical to TRBD2. Germline loops: CDR1 SGHRS, CDR2 YFSETQ. J lost 3 bases, V lost 5 bases, and 2 bases had no gene match. The length of the CDR3 is 12 residues. For the CDR3, the DNA is TGCGCCAGCAGAGGGGACTACTACGAGCAGTACTTC. This gives the protein CASRGDYYEQYF.

The V call is TRBV21-1, the J call TRBJ1-2; the DNA was not used to check the table's D call, TRBD1. TRBV21-1 is assigned pseudogene status. This CDR3 is 11 amino acids long. The CDR3 protein is CASSRDSGYTF. DNA of the CDR3: TGTGCCAGCAGCAGGGACAGCGGCTACACCTTC.

The V and J genes are TRBV2 and TRBJ2-2; TRBD2 matches 7 bases. The CDR3 length is 16 residues. Germline trimming cut 2 bases from V and 1 base from J; bases unmatched to any gene: 4. The germline CDR1 and CDR2 sequences are SNHLY and FYNNEI. In DNA, the CDR3 is TGTGCCAGCAGTGAATTCGGCGGGAGGAACACCGGGGAGCTGTTTTTT. It is translated as CASSEFGGRNTGELFF.

This chain uses TRBV12-5 with TRBJ2-2; D is possibly TRBD2 (6 bases). Trimming removed 1 base at V and 0 bases at J, with 6 bases between. Germline loops: CDR1 LGHNT, CDR2 FRNRAP. This CDR3 comprises 15 residues. Written as DNA, the CDR3 is TGTGCTAGTGGTTTGGGGACTACGAACACCGGGGAGCTGTTTTTT. This sequence encodes CASGLGTTNTGELFF.

The chain carries TRBV11-1 and TRBJ2-1; 10 nucleotides agree with TRBD2. There are 16 residues in the CDR3. The V gene's germline CDR1 is SGHAT and CDR2 FQDESV (reference sequence). Trimming cost V 5 bases and J 7 bases; bases outside gene matches: 11. This CDR3 reads CASSLEASGSLNEQFF. The CDR3 region has the DNA TGTGCCAGCAGCCTGGAGGCTAGCGGGAGTTTAAATGAGCAGTTCTTC. The variable domain in full, completed from reference TRBV11-1 and TRBJ2-1, reads EAEVAQSPRYKITEKSQAVAFWCDPISGHATLYWYRQILGQGPELLVQFQDESVVDDSQLPKDRFSAERLKGVDSTLKIQPAELGDSAMYLCASSLEASGSLNEQFFGPGTRLTVL.

V and J are TRBV15 and TRBJ2-5; tentatively, D is TRBD2 (6 bases). The ends were cut back, 1 base at V and 0 bases at J, with 15 bases in the middle. This CDR3 region has 17 residues. The germline CDR1 and CDR2 sequences are LNHNV and YYDKDF (reference sequence). CDR3 nucleotide sequence: TGTGCCACCAGCAGAGGACCGAGAGGCGGGGACCAAGAGACCCAGTACTTC. It encodes CATSRGPRGGDQETQYF.

The chain couples TRBV19 to TRBJ2-4; D possibly corresponds to TRBD1 (6 bases). Deletions cut 6 bases from V and 0 bases from J, with 12 bases between. This CDR3 contains 15 residues. Germline V gene lookup returns CDR1 LNHDA and CDR2 SQIVND (reference sequence). CDR3 region: CASRAQGIAKNIQYF. The CDR3 DNA is TGTGCCAGTAGAGCACAGGGTATAGCCAAAAACATTCAGTACTTC.

The chain carries TRBV14 and TRBJ1-1; unclear D gene. The germline gives CDR1 SGHDN, CDR2 FVKESK. Trimming took off 4 bases at V and 11 bases at J, with 17 bases between the two ends. The CDR3 is 13 amino acids. CDR3 sequence (DNA): TGTGCCAGCAGCCCCAACACCGTCGGGGAGGCTTTCTTT. Its protein product is CASSPNTVGEAFF. The full variable domain, its missing parts supplied by reference TRBV14 and TRBJ1-1, is EAGVTQFPSHSVIEKGQTVTLRCDPISGHDNLYWYRRVMGKEIKFLLHFVKESKQDESGMPNNRFLAERTGGTYSTLKVQPAELEDSGVYFCASSPNTVGEAFFGQGTRLTVV.

This clone appeared a single time. This chain joins TRBV11-3 and TRBJ2-1; unclear D gene. Germline assignment: CDR1 SGHNT and CDR2 YENEEA. The CDR3 contains 13 residues. The V gene lost 4 bases and the J gene lost 9 bases, with 13 bases spanning the gap. The chain's CDR3 is CASSSLLEGEQFF. As DNA, the CDR3 is TGTGCCAGCAGCTCACTATTAGAAGGTGAGCAGTTCTTC.

J is TRBJ2-3 and V is TRBV7-2; TRBD2 might be the D (5 bases). Germline V CDR1 and CDR2: SGHTA, FQGNSA. CDR3 size: 16 residues. V gave up 1 base and J gave up 0 bases, with 11 bases separating them. In DNA form, the CDR3 reads TGTGCCAGCAGCTTAGGTCGGGGAACTAGCACAGATACGCAGTATTTT. It translates to CASSLGRGTSTDTQYF. Complete variable domain (other parts from reference TRBV7-2 and TRBJ2-3): GAGVSQSPSNKVTEKGKDVELRCDPISGHTALYWYRQSLGQGLEFLIYFQGNSAPDKSGLPSDRFSAERTGGSVSTLTIQRTQQEDSAVYLCASSLGRGTSTDTQYFGPGTRLTVL.